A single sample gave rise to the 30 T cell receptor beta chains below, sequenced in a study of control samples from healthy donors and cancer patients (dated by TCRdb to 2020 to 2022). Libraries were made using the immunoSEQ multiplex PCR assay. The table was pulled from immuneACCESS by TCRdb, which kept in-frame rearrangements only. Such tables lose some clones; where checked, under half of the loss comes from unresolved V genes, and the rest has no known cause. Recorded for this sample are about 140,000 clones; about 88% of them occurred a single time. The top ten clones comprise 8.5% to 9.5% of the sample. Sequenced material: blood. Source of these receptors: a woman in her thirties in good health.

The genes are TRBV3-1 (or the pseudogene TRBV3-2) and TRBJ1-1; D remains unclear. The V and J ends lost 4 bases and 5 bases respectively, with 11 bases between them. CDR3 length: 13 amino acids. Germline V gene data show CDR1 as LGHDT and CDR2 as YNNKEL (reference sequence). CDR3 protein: CASSRSGKTEAFF. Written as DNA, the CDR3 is TGTGCCAGCAGCCGATCGGGGAAGACTGAAGCTTTCTTT.

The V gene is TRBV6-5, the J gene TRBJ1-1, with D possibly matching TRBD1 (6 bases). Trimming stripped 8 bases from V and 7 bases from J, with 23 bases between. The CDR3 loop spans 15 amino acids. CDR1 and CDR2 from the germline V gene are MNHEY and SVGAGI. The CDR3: CASSPPRWGPREAFF. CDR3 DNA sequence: TGTGCCAGCTCCCCCCCTAGGTGGGGGCCGCGTGAAGCTTTCTTT.

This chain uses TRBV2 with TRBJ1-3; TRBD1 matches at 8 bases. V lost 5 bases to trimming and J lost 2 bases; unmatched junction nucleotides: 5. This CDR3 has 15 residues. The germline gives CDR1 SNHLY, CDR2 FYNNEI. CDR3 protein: CASSPRTGPGNTIYF. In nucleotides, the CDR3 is TGTGCCAGCAGTCCCCGGACAGGGCCTGGAAACACCATATATTTT. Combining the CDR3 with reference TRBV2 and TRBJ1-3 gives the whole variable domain EPEVTQTPSHQVTQMGQEVILRCVPISNHLYFYWYRQILGQKVEFLVSFYNNEISEKSEIFDDQFSVERPDGSNFTLKIRSTKLEDSAMYFCASSPRTGPGNTIYFGEGSWLTVV.

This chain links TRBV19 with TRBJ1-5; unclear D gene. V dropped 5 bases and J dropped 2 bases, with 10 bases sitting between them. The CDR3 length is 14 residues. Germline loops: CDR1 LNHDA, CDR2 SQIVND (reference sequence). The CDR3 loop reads CASSPRSGNQPQHF. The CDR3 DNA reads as TGTGCCAGTAGTCCCCGCTCGGGCAATCAGCCCCAGCATTTT.

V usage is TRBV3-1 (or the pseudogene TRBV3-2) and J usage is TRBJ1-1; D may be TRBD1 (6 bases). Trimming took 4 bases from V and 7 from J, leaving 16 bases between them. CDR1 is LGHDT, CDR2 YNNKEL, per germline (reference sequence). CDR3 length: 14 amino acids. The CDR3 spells CASSPPGGRDEAFF. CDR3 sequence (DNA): TGTGCCAGCAGCCCCCCCGGGGGCCGGGATGAAGCTTTCTTT.

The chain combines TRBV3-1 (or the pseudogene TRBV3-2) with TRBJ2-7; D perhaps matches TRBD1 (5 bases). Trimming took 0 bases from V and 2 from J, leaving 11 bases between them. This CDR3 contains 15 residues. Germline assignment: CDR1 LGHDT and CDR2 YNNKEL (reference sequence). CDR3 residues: CASSQEIGVPYEQYF. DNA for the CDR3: TGTGCCAGCAGCCAAGAAATAGGGGTACCCTACGAGCAGTACTTC.

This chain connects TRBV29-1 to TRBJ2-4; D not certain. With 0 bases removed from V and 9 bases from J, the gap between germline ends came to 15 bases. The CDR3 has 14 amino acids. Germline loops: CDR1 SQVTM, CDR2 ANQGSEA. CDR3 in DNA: TGCAGCGTTGAAGAGGACGGAGCAAGGGTCATTCAGTACTTC. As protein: CSVEEDGARVIQYF.

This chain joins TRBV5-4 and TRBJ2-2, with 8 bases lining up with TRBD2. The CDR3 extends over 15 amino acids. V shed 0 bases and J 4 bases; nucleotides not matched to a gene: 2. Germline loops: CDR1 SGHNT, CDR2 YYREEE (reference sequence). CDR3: CASSLGGLGTGELFF. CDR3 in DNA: TGTGCCAGCAGCTTGGGGGGACTAGGCACCGGGGAGCTGTTTTTT.

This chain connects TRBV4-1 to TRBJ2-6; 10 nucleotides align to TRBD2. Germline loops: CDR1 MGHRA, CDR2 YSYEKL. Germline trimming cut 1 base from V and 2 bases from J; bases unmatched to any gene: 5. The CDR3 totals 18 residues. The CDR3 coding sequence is TGCGCCAGCAGCCAAGGTGAAGCGGGAGGGGCTGGGGCCAACGTCCTGACTTTC. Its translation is CASSQGEAGGAGANVLTF.

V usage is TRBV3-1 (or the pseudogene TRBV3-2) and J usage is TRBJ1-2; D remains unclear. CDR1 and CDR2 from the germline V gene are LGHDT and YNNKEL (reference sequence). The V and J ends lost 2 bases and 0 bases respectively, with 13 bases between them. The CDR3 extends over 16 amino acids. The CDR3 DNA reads TGTGCCAGCAGCCAACGTAGCCGGGGAGCTAACTATGGCTACACCTTC. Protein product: CASSQRSRGANYGYTF.

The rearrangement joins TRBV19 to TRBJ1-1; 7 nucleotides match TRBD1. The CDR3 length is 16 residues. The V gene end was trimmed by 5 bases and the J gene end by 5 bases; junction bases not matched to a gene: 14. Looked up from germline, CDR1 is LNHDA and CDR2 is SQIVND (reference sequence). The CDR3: CASSLAFTGEHTEAFF. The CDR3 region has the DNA TGTGCCAGTAGTTTAGCCTTCACAGGGGAGCATACTGAAGCTTTCTTT.

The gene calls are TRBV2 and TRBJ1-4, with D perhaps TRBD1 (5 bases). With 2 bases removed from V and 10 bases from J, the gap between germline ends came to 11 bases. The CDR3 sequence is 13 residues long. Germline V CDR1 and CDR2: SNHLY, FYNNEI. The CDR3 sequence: CASSESQGRKLFF. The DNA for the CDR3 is TGTGCCAGCAGTGAATCGCAGGGTCGAAAACTGTTTTTT.

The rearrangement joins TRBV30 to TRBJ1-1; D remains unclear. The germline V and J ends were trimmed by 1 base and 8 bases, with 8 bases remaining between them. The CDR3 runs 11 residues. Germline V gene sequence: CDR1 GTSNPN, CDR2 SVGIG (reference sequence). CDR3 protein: CAWSARAEAFF. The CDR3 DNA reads TGTGCCTGGAGTGCACGGGCAGAAGCTTTCTTT. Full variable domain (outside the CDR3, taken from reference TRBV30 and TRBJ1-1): SQTIHQWPATLVQPVGSPLSLECTVEGTSNPNLYWYRQAAGRGLQLLFYSVGIGQISSEVPQNLSASRPQDRQFILSSKKLLLSDSGFYLCAWSARAEAFFGQGTRLTVV.

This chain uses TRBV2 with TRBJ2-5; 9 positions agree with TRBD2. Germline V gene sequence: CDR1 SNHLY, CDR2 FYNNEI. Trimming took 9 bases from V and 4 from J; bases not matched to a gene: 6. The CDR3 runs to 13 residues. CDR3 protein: CARIAGVGETQYF. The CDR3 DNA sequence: TGTGCCAGGATAGCGGGAGTGGGAGAGACCCAGTACTTC.

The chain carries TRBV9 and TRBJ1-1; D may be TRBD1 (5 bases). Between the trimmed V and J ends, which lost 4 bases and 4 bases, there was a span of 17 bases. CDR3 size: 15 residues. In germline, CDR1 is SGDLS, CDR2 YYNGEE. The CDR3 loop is CASSPSGGGGTEAFF. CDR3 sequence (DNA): TGTGCCAGCAGCCCCAGTGGGGGTGGGGGCACTGAAGCTTTCTTT.

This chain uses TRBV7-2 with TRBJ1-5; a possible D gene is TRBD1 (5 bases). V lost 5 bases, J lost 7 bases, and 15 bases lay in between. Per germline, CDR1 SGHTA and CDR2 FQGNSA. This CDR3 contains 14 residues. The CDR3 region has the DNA TGTGCCAGCAGCCTTGGTCAGGGCACGCAGCCCCAGCATTTT. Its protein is CASSLGQGTQPQHF.

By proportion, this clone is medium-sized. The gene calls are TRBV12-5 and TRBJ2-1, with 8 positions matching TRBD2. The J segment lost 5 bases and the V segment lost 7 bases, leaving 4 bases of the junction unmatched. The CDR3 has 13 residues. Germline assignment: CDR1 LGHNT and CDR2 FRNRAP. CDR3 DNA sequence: TGTGCTAGTGTTCTACTAGCGGACAATGAGCAGTTCTTC. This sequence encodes CASVLLADNEQFF.

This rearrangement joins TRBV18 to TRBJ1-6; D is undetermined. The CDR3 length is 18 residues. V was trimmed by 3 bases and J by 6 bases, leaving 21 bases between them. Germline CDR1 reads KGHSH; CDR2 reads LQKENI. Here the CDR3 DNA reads TGTGCCAGCTCACCCAAGGACCGCATAAAATCTACTAATTCACCCCTCCACTTT. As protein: CASSPKDRIKSTNSPLHF.

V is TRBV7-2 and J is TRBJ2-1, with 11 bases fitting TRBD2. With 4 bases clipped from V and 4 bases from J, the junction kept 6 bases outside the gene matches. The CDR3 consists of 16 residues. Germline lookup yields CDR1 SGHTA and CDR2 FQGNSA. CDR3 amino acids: CASSSLLAGGYNEQFF. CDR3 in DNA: TGTGCCAGCAGCTCCCTTCTAGCGGGAGGTTACAATGAGCAGTTCTTC.

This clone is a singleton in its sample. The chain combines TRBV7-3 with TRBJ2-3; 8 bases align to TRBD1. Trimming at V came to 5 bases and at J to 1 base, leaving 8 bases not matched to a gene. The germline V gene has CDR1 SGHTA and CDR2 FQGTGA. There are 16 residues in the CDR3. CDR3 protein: CASSSSSTGGTDTQYF. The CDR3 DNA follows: TGTGCCAGCAGCAGCAGCTCGACAGGGGGCACAGATACGCAGTATTTT.

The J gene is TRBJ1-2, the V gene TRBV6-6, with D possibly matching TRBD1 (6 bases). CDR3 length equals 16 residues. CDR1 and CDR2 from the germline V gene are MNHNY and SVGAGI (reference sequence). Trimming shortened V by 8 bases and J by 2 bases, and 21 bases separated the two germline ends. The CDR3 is CASRLWGAGTNYGYTF. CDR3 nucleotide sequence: TGTGCCAGCCGCCTCTGGGGGGCAGGGACCAACTATGGCTACACCTTC.

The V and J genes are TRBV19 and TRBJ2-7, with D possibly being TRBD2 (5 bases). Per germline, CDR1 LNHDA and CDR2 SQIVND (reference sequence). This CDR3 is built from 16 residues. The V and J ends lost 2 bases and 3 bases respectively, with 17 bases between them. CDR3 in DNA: TGTGCCAGTAGTATACGCGGGCCCCGGAGTTACTACGAGCAGTACTTC. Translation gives CASSIRGPRSYYEQYF. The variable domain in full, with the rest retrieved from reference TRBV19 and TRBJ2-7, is DGGITQSPKYLFRKEGQNVTLSCEQNLNHDAMYWYRQDPGQGLRLIYYSQIVNDFQKGDIAEGYSVSREKKESFPLTVTSAQKNPTAFYLCASSIRGPRSYYEQYFGPGTRLTVT.

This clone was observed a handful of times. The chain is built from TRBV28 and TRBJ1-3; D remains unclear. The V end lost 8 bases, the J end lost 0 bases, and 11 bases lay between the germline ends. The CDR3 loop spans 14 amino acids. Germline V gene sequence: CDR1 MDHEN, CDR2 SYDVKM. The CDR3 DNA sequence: TGTGCCAGCTACCTTCAAAGCTCTGGAAACACCATATATTTT. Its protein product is CASYLQSSGNTIYF. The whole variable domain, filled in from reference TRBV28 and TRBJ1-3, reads DVKVTQSSRYLVKRTGEKVFLECVQDMDHENMFWYRQDPGLGLRLIYFSYDVKMKEKGDIPEGYSVSREKKERFSLILESASTNQTSMYLCASYLQSSGNTIYFGEGSWLTVV.

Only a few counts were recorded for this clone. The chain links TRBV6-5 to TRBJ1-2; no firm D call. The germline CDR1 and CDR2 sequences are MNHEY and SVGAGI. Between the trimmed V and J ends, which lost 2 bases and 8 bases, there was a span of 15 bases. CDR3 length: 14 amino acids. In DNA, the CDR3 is TGTGCCAGCAGTTACACGCTGCGGTCGGGGGGCTACACCTTC. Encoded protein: CASSYTLRSGGYTF.

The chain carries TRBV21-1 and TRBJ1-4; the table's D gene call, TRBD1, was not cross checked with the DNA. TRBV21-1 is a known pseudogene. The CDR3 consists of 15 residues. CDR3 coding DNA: TGTGCCAGCAGCAAAGCGACAGGTTATTGGGAAAAACTGTTTTTT. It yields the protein CASSKATGYWEKLFF.

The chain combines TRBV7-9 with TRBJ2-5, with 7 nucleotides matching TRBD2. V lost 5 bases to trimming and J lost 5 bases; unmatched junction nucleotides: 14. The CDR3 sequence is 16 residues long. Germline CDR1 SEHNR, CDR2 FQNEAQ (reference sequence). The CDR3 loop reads CASSRRTSLRTETQYF. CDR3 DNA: TGTGCCAGCAGCCGACGGACTAGTCTGCGGACGGAGACCCAGTACTTC.

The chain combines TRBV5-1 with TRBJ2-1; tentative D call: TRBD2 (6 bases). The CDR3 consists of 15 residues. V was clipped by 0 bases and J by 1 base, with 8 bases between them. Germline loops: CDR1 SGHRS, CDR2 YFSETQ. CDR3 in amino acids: CASSLGLASYNEQFF. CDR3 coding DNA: TGCGCCAGCAGCTTGGGTCTAGCGTCCTACAATGAGCAGTTCTTC.

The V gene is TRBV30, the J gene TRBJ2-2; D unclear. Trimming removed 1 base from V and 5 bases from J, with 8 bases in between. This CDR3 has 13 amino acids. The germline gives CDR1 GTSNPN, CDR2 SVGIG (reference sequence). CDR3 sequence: CAWSGVKTGELFF. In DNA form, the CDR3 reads TGTGCCTGGAGTGGGGTCAAAACCGGGGAGCTGTTTTTT. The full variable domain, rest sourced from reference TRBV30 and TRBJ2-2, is SQTIHQWPATLVQPVGSPLSLECTVEGTSNPNLYWYRQAAGRGLQLLFYSVGIGQISSEVPQNLSASRPQDRQFILSSKKLLLSDSGFYLCAWSGVKTGELFFGEGSRLTVL.

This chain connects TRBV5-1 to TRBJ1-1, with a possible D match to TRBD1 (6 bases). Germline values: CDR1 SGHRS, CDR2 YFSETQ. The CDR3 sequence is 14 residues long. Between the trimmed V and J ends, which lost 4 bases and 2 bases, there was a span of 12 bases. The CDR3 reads CASSVRTANTEAFF. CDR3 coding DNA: TGCGCCAGCAGCGTAAGGACAGCAAACACTGAAGCTTTCTTT.

The CDR3 nucleotides are TGTGCCAGCAGCTCGACCCCTGGACAGTATAGCAATCAGCCCCAGCATTTT. This sequence encodes CASSSTPGQYSNQPQHF. The chain employs TRBV7-2 and TRBJ1-5; possible D gene TRBD1, 6 bases. The CDR3 contains 17 residues. Germline values: CDR1 SGHTA, CDR2 FQGNSA. Trimming removed 4 bases from V and 0 bases from J, with 16 bases in between. The full variable domain, in which reference TRBV7-2 and TRBJ1-5 provide the parts outside the CDR3, is GAGVSQSPSNKVTEKGKDVELRCDPISGHTALYWYRQSLGQGLEFLIYFQGNSAPDKSGLPSDRFSAERTGGSVSTLTIQRTQQEDSAVYLCASSSTPGQYSNQPQHFGDGTRLSIL.